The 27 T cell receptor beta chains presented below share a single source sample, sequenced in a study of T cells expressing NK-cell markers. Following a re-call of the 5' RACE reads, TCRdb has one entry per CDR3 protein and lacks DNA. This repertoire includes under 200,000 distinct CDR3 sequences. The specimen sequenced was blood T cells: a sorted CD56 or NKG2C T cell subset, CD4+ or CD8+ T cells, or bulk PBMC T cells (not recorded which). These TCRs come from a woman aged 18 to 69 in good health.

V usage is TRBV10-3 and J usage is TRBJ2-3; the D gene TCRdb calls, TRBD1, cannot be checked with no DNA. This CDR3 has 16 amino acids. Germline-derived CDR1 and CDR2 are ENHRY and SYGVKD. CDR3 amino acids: CATGVAGELGTDTQYF.

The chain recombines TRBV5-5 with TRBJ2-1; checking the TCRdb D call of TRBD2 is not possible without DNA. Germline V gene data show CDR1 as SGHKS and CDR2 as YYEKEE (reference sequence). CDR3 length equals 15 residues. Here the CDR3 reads CASRQLAGGLNEQFF.

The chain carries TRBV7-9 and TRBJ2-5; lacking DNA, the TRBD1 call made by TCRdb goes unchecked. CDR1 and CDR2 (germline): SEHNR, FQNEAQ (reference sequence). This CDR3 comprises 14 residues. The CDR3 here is CASSLPLSSETQYF.

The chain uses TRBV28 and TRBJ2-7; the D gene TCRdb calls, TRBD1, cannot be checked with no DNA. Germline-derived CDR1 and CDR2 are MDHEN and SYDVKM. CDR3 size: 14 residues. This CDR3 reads CASSDGTGSREQYF.

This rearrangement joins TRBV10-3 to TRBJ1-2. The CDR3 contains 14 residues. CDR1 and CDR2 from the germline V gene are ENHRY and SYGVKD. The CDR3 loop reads CAISASASSYGYTF.

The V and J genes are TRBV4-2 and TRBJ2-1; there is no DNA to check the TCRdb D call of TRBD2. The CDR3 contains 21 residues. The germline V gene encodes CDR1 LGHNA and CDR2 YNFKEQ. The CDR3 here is CASSRGGGSGRGSLSYNEQFF.

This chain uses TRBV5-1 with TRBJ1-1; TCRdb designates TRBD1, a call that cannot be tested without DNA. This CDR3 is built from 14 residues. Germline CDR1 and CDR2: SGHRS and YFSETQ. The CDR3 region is CASQQGTGNTEAFF.

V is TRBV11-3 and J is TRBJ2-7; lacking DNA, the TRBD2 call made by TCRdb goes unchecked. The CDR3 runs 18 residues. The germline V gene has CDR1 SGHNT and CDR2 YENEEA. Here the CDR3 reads CASSLSTGAGGSSYEQYF.

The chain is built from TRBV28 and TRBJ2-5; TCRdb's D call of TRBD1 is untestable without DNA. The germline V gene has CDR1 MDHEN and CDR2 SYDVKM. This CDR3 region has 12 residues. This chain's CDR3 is CASSAGVETQYF.

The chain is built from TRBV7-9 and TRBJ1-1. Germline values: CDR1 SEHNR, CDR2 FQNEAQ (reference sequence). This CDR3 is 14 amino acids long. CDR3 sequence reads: CASGRGNVGTEAFF.

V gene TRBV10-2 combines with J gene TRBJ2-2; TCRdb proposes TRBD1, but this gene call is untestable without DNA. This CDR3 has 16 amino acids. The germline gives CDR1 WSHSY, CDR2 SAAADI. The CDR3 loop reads CASSETGTANTGELFF.

CDR3 protein: CASSLTALNLAKNIQYF. J is TRBJ2-4 and V is TRBV28; TCRdb picks TRBD1, but there is no DNA to check that call. The length of the CDR3 is 17 residues. Per germline, CDR1 MDHEN and CDR2 SYDVKM.

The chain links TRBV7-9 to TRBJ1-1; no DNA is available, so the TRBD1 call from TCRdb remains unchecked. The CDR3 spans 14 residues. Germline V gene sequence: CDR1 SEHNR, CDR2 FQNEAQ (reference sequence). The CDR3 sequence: CASSPRTDFTEAFF.

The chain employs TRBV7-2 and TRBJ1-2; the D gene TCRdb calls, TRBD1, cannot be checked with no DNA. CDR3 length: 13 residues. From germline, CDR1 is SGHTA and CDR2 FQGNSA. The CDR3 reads CASSQDSIGGYTF.

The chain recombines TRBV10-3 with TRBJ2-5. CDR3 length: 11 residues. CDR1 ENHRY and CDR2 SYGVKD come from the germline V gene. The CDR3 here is CAISEQETQYF.

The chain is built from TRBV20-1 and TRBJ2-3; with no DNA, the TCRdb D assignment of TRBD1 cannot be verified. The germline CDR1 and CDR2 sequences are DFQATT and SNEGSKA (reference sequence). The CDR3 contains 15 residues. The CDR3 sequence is CSAPQGALGTDTQYF.

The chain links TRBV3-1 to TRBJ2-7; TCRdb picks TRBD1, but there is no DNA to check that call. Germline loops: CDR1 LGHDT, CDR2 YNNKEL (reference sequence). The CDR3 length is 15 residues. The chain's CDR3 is CASSPTEGALYEQYF.

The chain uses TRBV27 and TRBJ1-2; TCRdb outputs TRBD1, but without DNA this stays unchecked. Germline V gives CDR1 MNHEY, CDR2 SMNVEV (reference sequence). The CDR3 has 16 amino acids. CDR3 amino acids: CASSPTLGVVNYGYTF.

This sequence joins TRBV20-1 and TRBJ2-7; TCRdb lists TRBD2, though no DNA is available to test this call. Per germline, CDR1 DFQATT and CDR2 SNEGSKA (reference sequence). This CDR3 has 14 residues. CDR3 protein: CSARAGPAYPIKYF.

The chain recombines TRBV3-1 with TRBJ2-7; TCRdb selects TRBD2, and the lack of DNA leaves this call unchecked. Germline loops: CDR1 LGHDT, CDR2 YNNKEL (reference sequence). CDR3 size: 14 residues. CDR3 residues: CASSGTSRSYEQYF.

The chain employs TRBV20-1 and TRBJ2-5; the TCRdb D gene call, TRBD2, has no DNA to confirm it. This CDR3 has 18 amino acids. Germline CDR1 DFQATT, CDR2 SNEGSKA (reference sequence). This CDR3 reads CSAWTSGVHSVIKETQYF.

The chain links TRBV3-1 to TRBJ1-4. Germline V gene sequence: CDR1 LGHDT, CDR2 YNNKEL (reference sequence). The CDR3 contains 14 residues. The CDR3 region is CASSGGHKNEKLFF.

CDR3 loop: CASSFSGRVESGELFF. This chain connects TRBV7-4 to TRBJ2-2; TCRdb proposes TRBD2, but this gene call is untestable without DNA. The CDR3 length is 16 residues. Germline V lookup: CDR1 SGHVT, CDR2 SQSDAQ.

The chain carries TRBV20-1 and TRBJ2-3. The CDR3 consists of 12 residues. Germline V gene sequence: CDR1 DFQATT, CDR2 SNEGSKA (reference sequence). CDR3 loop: CSASVRTDTQYF.

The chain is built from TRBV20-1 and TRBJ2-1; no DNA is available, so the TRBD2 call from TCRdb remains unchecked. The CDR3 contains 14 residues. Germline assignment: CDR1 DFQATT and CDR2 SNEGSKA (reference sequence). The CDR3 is CSAISGRGYNEQFF.

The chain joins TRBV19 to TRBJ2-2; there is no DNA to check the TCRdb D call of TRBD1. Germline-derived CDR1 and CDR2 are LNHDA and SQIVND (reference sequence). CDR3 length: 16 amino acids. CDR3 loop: CASSRVGTANTGELFF.

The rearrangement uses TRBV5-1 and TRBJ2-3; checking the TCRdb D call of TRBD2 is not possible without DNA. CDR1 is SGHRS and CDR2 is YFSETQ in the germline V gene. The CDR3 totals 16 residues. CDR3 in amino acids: CASSLDPSGAGNTQYF. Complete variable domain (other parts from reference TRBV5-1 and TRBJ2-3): KAGVTQTPRYLIKTRGQQVTLSCSPISGHRSVSWYQQTPGQGLQFLFEYFSETQRNKGNFPGRFSGRQFSNSRSEMNVSTLELGDSALYLCASSLDPSGAGNTQYFGPGTRLTVL.